Listed below are T cell receptor beta chains from one sample, sequenced in a study of monozygotic twins with inflammatory bowel disease. TCRdb reanalyzed the 5' RACE reads, giving one entry per CDR3 protein sequence and no DNA. Here the sample table reports about 210,000 distinct CDR3 sequences. The sample comprised blood. These receptor sequences come from a human donor with ulcerative colitis or Crohn's disease, or a healthy co-twin of an affected twin (not recorded which). Both conserved end residues are part of each CDR3.

v_gene	j_gene	CDR3aa
TRBV5-1	TRBJ1-5	CASSLVGTGHNQPQHF
TRBV3-1	TRBJ1-3	CASSLGVGTESSGNTIYF
TRBV2	TRBJ2-2	CASKKTSGETGELFF
TRBV7-9	TRBJ2-7	CASSYKQGGEQYF
TRBV12-3/TRBV12-4	TRBJ1-2	CASSLYTWTGGGYTF
TRBV6-5	TRBJ2-7	CASSYSMTSRGEQYF
TRBV18	TRBJ1-4	CASSSGIGSNEKLFF
TRBV12-3/TRBV12-4	TRBJ1-2	CASSLGGATGYTF
TRBV12-3/TRBV12-4	TRBJ2-1	CASSPTGALNEQFF
TRBV5-1	TRBJ2-7	CASSPQPHEQYF
TRBV7-9	TRBJ1-5	CASSLLEDSNQPQHF
TRBV20-1	TRBJ2-1	CSARITYQGRSYNEQFF
TRBV18	TRBJ2-7	CASSFGQLYEQYF
TRBV4-2	TRBJ2-1	CASSQYAAAHPLLYNEQFF
TRBV18	TRBJ2-7	CASSLPGTAYEQYF
TRBV7-2	TRBJ2-7	CASSLEGDYEQYF
TRBV6-6	TRBJ1-2	CASEASGQDYGYTF
TRBV15	TRBJ2-1	CATSRDLVANEQFF
TRBV12-3/TRBV12-4	TRBJ1-5	CASSFGQGWNQPQHF
TRBV5-1	TRBJ2-3	CASSPLLAGETDTQYF
TRBV20-1	TRBJ2-3	CSARYGGGGSDTQYF
TRBV5-1	TRBJ2-7	CASSVGTATYEQYF
TRBV4-1	TRBJ2-6	CASSQLGRAFSGANVLTF
TRBV29-1	TRBJ2-2	CSVEGAIRTGELFF
TRBV12-3/TRBV12-4	TRBJ1-1	CASTKGLGQAFF
TRBV6-5	TRBJ1-1	CASSPPHFTEAFF
TRBV27	TRBJ2-7	CASSSYPYGQGTSYEQYF
TRBV7-8	TRBJ1-1	CASSLRSARKPMNTEAFF
TRBV3-1	TRBJ1-1	CASSSSSGEVSTEAFF
TRBV2	TRBJ2-3	CASSENAGRTQYF
TRBV12-3/TRBV12-4	TRBJ1-4	CASSFGWTDGEKLFF
TRBV21-1	TRBJ2-5	CASSKPGCQETQYF
TRBV2	TRBJ2-7	CASRGTSGGPYEQYF
TRBV21-1	TRBJ2-7	CASGIRGSSSYEQYF
TRBV5-1	TRBJ1-5	CASSLAPNSNQPQHF
TRBV18	TRBJ1-5	CASSFNRGNQPQHF
TRBV5-5	TRBJ1-5	CASSLTGNDQPQHF
TRBV5-1	TRBJ1-5	CASSLGTGPNQPQHF
TRBV6-1	TRBJ2-3	CASSERDSTDTQYF
TRBV20-1	TRBJ1-6	CSATLGGSNSPLHF
TRBV29-1	TRBJ1-1	CSVVPRQNTEAFF
TRBV4-1	TRBJ2-5	CASSQDRRGETQYF
TRBV7-7	TRBJ2-5	CASSLLIGETQYF
TRBV24-1	TRBJ2-3	CATSGGEVSTDTQYF
TRBV20-1	TRBJ2-3	CSGQNGGATDTQYF
TRBV5-1	TRBJ2-7	CASSTDGYFYEQYF
TRBV10-3	TRBJ1-6	CAISLSTNSPLHF
TRBV14	TRBJ1-4	CASSQDLQTATNEKLFF
TRBV5-1	TRBJ2-1	CASRGTSGGNEQFF